This TCR beta chain was captured in a study of T-cell memory formation after mild COVID-19 (dated by TCRdb to the early 2020s). Describing the broader study: Most TCR sequence clusters were specific to one of the two donors. Two young, previously healthy adult volunteers made up the cohort, one male and one female. In a couple of donors, T-cell clones that expanded and contracted after mild COVID-19 were tracked by sequencing TCRalpha and TCRbeta repertoires over time.

Ficoll-Paque density gradient centrifugation was used to isolate PBMCs. Sequencer: Illumina NovaSeq 6000. cDNA libraries for TCRalpha and TCRbeta were prepared by 5'RACE using constant-segment primers, with sample barcodes and unique molecular identifiers added. RNA was extracted from every sample with Trizol reagent. Library amplification was performed in two PCR steps, and a second sample barcode and Illumina TruSeq adapters were introduced in the second step. Libraries were sequenced on an Illumina NovaSeq with 2 x 150 bp paired-end reads. In the source study's methods: With migec v1.2.7, reads were demultiplexed and then collapsed into UMI-guided consensus sequences. Using mixcr v2.1.11, the UMI consensuses were aligned to TRA and TRB V and J templates and assembled into clonotypes. Clonotypes were classified as expanded or contracted when called significant by both edgeR and NoisET, with noise models trained on biological replicates. For edgeR calls, the cutoffs were a false discovery rate-adjusted p below 0.01 and a log2 fold-change threshold of 1. As an exploratory analysis of dynamics, PCA with hierarchical clustering was applied to max-normalized trajectories of the 1000 most abundant clonotypes. Each responding clone was given a CD4 or CD8 phenotype based on the CD4+ and CD8+ repertoires, which had been sequenced separately. The public reads were run again by TCRdb, first through fastp at Q25 and then through MiXCR, and only productive beta chains were kept. Every CDR3 protein is listed once, alongside the most common genes and DNA of its rows. What appears here as the V and J calls and clone size reflects TCRdb's work, not the paper's. Across this sample there are approximately 400,000 distinct CDR3 sequences, with 24% seen only once. The top ten clones comprise roughly 8.9% of the sample.

Comment on this clonotype: Its antigen is not yet known. No per-base quality is available; no much larger clone lies one base away.

From the germline V gene, CDR1 is SGHRS and CDR2 is YFSETQ. The germline ends are 13 bases apart after V is trimmed by 1 base and J by 3 bases. Counted from cysteine to phenylalanine, this CDR3 has 15 amino acids. Only the CDR3 part of the read is kept: 45 bases, read in frame from the first base. General study outcomes and caveats: SARS-CoV-2 specificity of the second-wave clones peaking on day 37 was not confirmed. Some responding clones were detected in pre-infection memory, which suggested that pre-existing cross-reactive memory T cells had joined the SARS-CoV-2 response. Contracting CD4+ clones were located mainly in the CM and EM memory subsets, whereas CD8+ clones were found to be enriched in EMRA. The study covered only a couple of mild cases, and larger cohorts including severe cases with pre-infection samples were considered necessary. Clones contracting from day 15 to 85 had balanced CD4/CD8 phenotypes, while a second wave expanding from day 15 to 37 was biased towards CD4+.

The chain links TRBV5-1 with TRBJ1-2; TRBD1 is a possible D gene, resting on 5 matching bases. This TCR was sampled from an adult woman who had mild COVID-19 (a few samples of this study predate the infection). The sample titles of this study are shuffled in the database, so cell type and time point are left out; the donor was told from shared clones. Sequenced material: PBMCs or a T cell subset sorted from them (not recorded which). The CDR3 protein sequence reads: CASSLRPGGDYGYTF. The sequenced DNA is TGCGCCAGCAGCTTGAGGCCAGGAGGGGACTATGGCTACACCTTC.